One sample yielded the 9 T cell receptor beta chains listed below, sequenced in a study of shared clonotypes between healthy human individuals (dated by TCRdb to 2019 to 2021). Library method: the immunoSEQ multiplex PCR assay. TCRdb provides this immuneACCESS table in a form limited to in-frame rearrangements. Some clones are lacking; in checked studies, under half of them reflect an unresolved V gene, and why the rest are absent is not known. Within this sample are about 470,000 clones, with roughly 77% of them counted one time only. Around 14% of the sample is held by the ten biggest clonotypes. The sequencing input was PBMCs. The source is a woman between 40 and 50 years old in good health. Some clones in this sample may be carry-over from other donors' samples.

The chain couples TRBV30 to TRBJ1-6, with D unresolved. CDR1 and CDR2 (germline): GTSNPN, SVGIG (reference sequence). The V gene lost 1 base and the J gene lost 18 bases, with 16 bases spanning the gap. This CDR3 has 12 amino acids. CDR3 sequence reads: CAWSGVTDARHF. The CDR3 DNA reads TGTGCCTGGAGTGGCGTGACGGACGCCCGCCACTTT.

The CDR3 DNA is TGTGCCAGCAGCACTAGCAGGGGCACCGGGGAGCTGTTTTTT. Residues: CASSTSRGTGELFF. V and J are TRBV7-2 and TRBJ2-2; D is perhaps TRBD1 or TRBD2 (6 bases each). From germline, CDR1 is SGHTA and CDR2 FQGNSA. V lost 5 bases and J lost 4, with 11 bases in between. This CDR3 region has 14 residues.

CDR3 sequence (DNA): TGCGCCAGCAGCCAAGAAGCAGGCAGGGGGGGAAACACCATATATTTT. It specifies CASSQEAGRGGNTIYF. The rearrangement links TRBV4-3 to TRBJ1-3; 7 bases fit TRBD1. Germline CDR1 and CDR2: LGHNA and YSLEER. This CDR3 has 16 amino acids. Losses at the gene ends were 0 bases for V and 4 bases for J; bases not matched to a gene: 6.

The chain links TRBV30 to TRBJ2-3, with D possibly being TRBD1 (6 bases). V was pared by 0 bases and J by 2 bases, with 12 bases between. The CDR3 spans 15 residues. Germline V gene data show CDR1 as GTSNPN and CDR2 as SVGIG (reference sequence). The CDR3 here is CAWSVVGHHTDTQYF. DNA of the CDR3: TGTGCCTGGAGTGTTGTGGGACACCACACAGATACGCAGTATTTT.

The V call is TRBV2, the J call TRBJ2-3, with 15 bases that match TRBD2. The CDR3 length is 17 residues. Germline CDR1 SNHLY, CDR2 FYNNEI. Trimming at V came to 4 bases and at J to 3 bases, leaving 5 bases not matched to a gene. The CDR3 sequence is CASSGRTSGRGTDTQYF. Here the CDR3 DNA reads TGTGCCAGCAGTGGGAGGACTAGCGGGAGGGGGACAGATACGCAGTATTTT.

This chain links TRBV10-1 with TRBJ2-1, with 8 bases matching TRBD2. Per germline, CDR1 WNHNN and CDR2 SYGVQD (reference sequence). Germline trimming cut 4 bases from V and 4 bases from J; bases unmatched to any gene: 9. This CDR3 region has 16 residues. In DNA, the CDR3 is TGCGCCAGCAGTGGTTACCGGAGCGGGAGTTACAATGAGCAGTTCTTC. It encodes CASSGYRSGSYNEQFF.

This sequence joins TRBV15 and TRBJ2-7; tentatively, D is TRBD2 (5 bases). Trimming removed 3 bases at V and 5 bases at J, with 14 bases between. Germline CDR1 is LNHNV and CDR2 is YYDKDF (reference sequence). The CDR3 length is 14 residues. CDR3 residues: CATSSPGGSHEQYF. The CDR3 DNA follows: TGTGCCACCAGCAGTCCCGGCGGGTCCCACGAGCAGTACTTC.

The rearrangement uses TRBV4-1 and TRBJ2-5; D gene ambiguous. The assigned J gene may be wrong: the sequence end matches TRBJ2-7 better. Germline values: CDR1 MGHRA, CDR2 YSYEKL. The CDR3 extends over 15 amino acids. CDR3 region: CASSHLKASSYEQYF. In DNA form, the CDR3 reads TGCGCCAGCAGCCACCTAAAGGCTAGCTCCTACGAGCAGTACTTC.

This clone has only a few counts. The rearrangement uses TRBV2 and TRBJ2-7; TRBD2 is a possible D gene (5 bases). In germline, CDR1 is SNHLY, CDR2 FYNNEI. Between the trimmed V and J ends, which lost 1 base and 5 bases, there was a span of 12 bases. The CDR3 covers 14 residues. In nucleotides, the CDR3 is TGTGCCAGCAGTGAAGGTCTAGCCGCCAACGAGCAGTACTTC. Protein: CASSEGLAANEQYF. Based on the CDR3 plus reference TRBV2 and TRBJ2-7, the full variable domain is EPEVTQTPSHQVTQMGQEVILRCVPISNHLYFYWYRQILGQKVEFLVSFYNNEISEKSEIFDDQFSVERPDGSNFTLKIRSTKLEDSAMYFCASSEGLAANEQYFGPGTRLTVT.